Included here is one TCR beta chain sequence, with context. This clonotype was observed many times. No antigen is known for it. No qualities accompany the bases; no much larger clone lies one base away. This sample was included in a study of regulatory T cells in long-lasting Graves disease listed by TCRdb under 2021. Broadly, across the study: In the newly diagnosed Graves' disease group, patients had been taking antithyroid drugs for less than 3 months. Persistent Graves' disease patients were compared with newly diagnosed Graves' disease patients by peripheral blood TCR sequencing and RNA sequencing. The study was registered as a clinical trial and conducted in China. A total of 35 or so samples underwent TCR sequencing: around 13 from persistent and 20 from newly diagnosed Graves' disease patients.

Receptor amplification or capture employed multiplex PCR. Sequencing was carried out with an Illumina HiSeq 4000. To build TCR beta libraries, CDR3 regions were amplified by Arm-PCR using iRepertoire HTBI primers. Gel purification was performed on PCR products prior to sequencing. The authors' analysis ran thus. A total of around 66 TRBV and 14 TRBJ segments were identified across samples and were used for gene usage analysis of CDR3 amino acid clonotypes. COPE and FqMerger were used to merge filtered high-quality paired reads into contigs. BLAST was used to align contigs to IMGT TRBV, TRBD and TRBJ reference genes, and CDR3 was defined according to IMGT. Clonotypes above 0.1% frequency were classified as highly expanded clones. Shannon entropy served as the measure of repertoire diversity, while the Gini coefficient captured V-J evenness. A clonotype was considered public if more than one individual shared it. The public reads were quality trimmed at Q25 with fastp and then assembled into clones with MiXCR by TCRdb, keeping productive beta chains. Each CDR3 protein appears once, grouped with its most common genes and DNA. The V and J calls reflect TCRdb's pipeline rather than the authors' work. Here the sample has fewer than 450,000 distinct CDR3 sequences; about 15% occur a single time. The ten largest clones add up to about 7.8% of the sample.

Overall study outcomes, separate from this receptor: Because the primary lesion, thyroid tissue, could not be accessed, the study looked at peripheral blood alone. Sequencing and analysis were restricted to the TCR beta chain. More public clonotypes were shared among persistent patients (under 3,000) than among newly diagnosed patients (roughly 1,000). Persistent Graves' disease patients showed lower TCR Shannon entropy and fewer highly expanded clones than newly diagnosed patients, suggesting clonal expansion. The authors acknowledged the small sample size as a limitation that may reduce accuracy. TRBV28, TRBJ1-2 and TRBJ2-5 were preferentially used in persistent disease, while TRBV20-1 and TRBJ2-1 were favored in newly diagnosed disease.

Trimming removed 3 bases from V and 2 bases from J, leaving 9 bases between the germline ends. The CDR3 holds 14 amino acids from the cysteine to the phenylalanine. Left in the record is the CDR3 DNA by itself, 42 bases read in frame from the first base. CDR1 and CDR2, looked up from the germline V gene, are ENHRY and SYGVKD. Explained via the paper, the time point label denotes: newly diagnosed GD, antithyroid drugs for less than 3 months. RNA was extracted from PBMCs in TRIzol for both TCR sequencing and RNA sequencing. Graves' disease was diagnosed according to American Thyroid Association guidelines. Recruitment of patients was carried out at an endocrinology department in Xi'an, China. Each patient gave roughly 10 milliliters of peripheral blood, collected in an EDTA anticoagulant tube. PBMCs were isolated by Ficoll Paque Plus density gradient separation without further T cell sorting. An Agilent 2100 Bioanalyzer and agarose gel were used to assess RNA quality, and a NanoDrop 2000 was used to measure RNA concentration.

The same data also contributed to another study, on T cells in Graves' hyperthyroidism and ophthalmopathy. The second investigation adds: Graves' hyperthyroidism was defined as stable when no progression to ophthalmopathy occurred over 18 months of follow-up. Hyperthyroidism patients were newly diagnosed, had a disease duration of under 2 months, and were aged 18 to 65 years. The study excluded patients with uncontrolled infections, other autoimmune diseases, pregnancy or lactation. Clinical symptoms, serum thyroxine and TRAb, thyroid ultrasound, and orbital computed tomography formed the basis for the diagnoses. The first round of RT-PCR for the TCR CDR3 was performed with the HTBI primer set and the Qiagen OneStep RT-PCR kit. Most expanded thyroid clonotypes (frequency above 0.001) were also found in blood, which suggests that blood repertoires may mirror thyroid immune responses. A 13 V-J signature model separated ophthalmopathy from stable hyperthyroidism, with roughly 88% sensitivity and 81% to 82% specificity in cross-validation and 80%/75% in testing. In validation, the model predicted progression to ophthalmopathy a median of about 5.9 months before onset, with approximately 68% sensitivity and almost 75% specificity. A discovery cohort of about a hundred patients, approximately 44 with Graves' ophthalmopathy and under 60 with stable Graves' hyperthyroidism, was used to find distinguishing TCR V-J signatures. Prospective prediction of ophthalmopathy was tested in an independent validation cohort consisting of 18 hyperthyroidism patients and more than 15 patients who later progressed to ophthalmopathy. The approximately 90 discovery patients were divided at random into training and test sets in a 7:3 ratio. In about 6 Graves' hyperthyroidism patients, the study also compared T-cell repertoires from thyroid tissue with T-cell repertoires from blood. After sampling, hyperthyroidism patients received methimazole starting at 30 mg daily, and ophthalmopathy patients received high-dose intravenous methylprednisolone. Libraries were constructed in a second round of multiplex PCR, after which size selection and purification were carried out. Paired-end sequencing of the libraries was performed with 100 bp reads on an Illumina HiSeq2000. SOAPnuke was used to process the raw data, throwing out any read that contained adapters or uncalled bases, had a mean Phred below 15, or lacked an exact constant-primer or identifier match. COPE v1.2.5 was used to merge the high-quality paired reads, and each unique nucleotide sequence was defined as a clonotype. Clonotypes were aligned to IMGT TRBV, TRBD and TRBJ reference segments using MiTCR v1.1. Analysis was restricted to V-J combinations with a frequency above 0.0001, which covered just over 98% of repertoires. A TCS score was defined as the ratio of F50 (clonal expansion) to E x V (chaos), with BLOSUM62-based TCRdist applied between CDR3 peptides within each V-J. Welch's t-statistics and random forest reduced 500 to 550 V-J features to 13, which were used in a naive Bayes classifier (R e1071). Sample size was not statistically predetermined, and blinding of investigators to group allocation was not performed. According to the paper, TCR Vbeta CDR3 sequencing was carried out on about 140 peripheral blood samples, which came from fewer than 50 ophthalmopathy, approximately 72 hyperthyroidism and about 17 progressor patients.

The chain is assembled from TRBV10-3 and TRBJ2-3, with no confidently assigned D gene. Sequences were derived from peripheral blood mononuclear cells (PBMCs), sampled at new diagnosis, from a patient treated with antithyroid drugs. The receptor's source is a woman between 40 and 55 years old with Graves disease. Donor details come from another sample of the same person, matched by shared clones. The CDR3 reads CAISDVGYTDTQYF. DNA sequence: TGTGCCATCAGTGACGTGGGATACACAGATACGCAGTATTTT.